This TCR beta chain derives from a study of T-cell reconstitution after alpha-beta-depleted transplantation in children. The V end lost 4 bases, the J end lost 0 bases, and 13 bases lay between the germline ends. The CDR3 totals 15 residues. Germline-derived CDR1 and CDR2 are SGHVS and FQNEAQ. This clonotype was found a few times. Using unique molecular identifiers, the investigators prepared the TCRbeta library. TCRdb re-called the PCR reads with MiXCR, one entry per CDR3 protein. The repertoire has 300,000 to 400,000 distinct CDR3 sequences, about an eighth of them found once; the top ten carry around 4%.

This chain joins TRBV7-8 and TRBJ2-7; D is unresolved. Sequencing used PBMCs, obtained from the stem cell graft. The receptor was derived from a human donor who donated a stem cell graft to a child with Fanconi anemia. DNA for the CDR3: TGTGCCAGCAGCTCTTCCCTCACGAGCTCCTACGAGCAGTACGTC. This codes for CASSSSLTSSYEQYV.